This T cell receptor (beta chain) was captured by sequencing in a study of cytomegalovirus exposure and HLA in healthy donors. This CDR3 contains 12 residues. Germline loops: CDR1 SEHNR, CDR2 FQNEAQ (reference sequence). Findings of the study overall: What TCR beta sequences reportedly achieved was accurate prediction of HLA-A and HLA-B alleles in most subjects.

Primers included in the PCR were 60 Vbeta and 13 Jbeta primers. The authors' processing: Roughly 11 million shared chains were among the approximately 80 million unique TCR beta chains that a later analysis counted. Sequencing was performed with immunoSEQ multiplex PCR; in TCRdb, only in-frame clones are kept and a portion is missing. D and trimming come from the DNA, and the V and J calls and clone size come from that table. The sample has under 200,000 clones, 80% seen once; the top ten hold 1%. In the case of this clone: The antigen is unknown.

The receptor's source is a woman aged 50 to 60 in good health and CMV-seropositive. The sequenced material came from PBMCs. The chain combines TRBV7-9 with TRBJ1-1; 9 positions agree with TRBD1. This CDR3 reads CSTDRGTTEAFF. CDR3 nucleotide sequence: TGTTCCACAGACAGGGGGACGACTGAAGCTTTCTTT.